Below, 25 T cell receptor beta chains from the same sample are listed, as sequenced in a study of T-cell reconstitution after alpha-beta-depleted transplantation in children. Library preparation (for TCRbeta) was performed with unique molecular identifiers. TCRdb re-analysed the PCR reads in MiXCR, keeping a single row per CDR3 protein. The sample contains roughly 490,000 distinct CDR3 sequences, around 10% of which appear only once. Sample: PBMCs, mostly from graft donor cells, taken 180 days after TCRalphabeta/CD19-depleted stem cell transplant. All receptors come from a female patient aged 2-10 years who had a stem cell transplant for aplastic anemia, so the T cells may come from the graft donor.

The rearrangement joins TRBV7-2 to TRBJ2-1, with D perhaps TRBD2 (6 bases). V was shortened by 5 bases and J by 5 bases, with 16 bases between the two germline ends. The CDR3 is made up of 15 amino acids. CDR1 and CDR2 from the germline V gene are SGHTA and FQGNSA. CDR3 nucleotide sequence: TGTGCCAGCAGCCTAGGGACTCGGAGACACAATGAGCAGTTCTTC. This translates into CASSLGTRRHNEQFF.

This clonotype was counted at least ten times. The rearrangement joins TRBV3-1 to TRBJ1-2, with 7 nucleotides matching TRBD1. The CDR3 is 15 amino acids. V was clipped by 1 base and J by 8 bases; unmatched bases: 10. Germline V gives CDR1 LGHDT, CDR2 YNNKEL (reference sequence). CDR3 protein: CASSQVSYRGEGYTF. The CDR3, as DNA: TGTGCCAGCAGCCAAGTCTCGTACAGGGGAGAAGGCTACACCTTC. Filled out from reference TRBV3-1 and TRBJ1-2, the complete variable domain reads DTAVSQTPKYLVTQMGNDKSIKCEQNLGHDTMYWYKQDSKKFLKIMFSYNNKELIINETVPNRFSPKSPDKAHLNLHINSLELGDSAVYFCASSQVSYRGEGYTFGSGTRLTVV.

The V call is TRBV9, the J call TRBJ2-3; D perhaps matches TRBD2 (6 bases). CDR1 is SGDLS and CDR2 is YYNGEE in the germline V gene. V lost 4 bases and J lost 0, with 12 bases in between. CDR3 size: 15 residues. The chain's CDR3 is CASSHSGYSTDTQYF. The CDR3 DNA reads TGTGCCAGCAGCCATAGCGGATACAGCACAGATACGCAGTATTTT.

The gene calls are TRBV15 and TRBJ2-1; perhaps TRBD2 as D (6 bases). This CDR3 spans 12 amino acids. V was cut by 8 bases and J by 4 bases, with 9 bases left in between. From germline, CDR1 is LNHNV and CDR2 YYDKDF (reference sequence). CDR3 in DNA: TGTGCCACCGGGAGGAGTTACAATGAGCAGTTCTTC. This translates into CATGRSYNEQFF.

The chain has TRBV15 and TRBJ2-7; 8 nucleotides agree with TRBD2. The CDR3 is made up of 16 amino acids. Germline CDR1 is LNHNV and CDR2 is YYDKDF (reference sequence). V lost 0 bases to trimming and J lost 2 bases; unmatched junction nucleotides: 6. The CDR3 region is CATSREFSGITYEQYF. CDR3 nucleotides: TGTGCCACCAGCAGAGAATTTAGCGGGATAACCTACGAGCAGTACTTC.

This clonotype has a count of ten or more. This chain joins TRBV27 and TRBJ2-5; D is tentatively TRBD1 or TRBD2 (7 bases each). This CDR3 is built from 15 residues. The V gene's germline CDR1 is MNHEY and CDR2 SMNVEV (reference sequence). Trimming cost V 4 bases and J 5 bases, with 17 bases left between them. The CDR3 loop reads CASSSGTAGRETQYF. For the CDR3, the DNA is TGTGCCAGCAGTTCCGGGACAGCGGGGAGGGAGACCCAGTACTTC.

With respect to this clonotype: Given a much more abundant clone one base away, this may be a read error. The chain uses TRBV5-5 and TRBJ2-1; 8 bases are a match to TRBD2. The CDR3 has 14 residues. In germline, CDR1 is SGHKS, CDR2 YYEKEE (reference sequence). This chain's CDR3 is CASGLGLAGHEQFF. DNA of the CDR3: TGTGCCAGCGGCTTGGGGCTAGCGGGTCATGAGCAGTTCTTC.

This chain uses TRBV6-5 with TRBJ2-3; TRBD1 matches 9 bases. V shed 0 bases and J 3 bases; nucleotides not matched to a gene: 7. CDR3 length: 17 amino acids. Germline V gives CDR1 MNHEY, CDR2 SVGAGI. The CDR3 nucleotides are TGTGCCAGCAGTTACTCATCCGGGACAGGGATTACAGATACGCAGTATTTT. Translated: CASSYSSGTGITDTQYF.

The V and J genes are TRBV10-1 and TRBJ2-6, with D maybe TRBD2 (7 bases). Trimming pared 1 base from V and 9 bases from J, leaving 10 bases between. Germline loops: CDR1 WNHNN, CDR2 SYGVQD (reference sequence). The CDR3 is 14 amino acids. Here the CDR3 DNA reads TGCGCCAGCAGTGAGTACAGGGAGGGCAACGTCCTGACTTTC. This encodes CASSEYREGNVLTF.

The chain recombines TRBV28 with TRBJ2-7, with TRBD1 identical over 10 bases. This CDR3 is built from 15 residues. Germline CDR1 reads MDHEN; CDR2 reads SYDVKM. With 3 bases clipped from V and 2 bases from J, the junction kept 4 bases outside the gene matches. CDR3 in amino acids: CASSFWTGGAYEQYF. The CDR3 DNA reads TGTGCCAGCAGTTTCTGGACAGGGGGGGCCTACGAGCAGTACTTC.

Only a few counts were recorded for this clonotype. The rearrangement joins TRBV15 to TRBJ2-5; D call uncertain. The CDR3 is 16 residues long. Germline V lookup: CDR1 LNHNV, CDR2 YYDKDF (reference sequence). Trimming took off 1 base at V and 2 bases at J, with 14 bases between the two ends. The CDR3 DNA sequence: TGTGCCACCAGCAGAGCCATAAAGACATCGCAAGAGACCCAGTACTTC. Translated: CATSRAIKTSQETQYF.

The CDR3 is CAWSSDRVYEQYF. Here the CDR3 DNA reads TGTGCCTGGTCTTCCGACAGGGTCTACGAGCAGTACTTC. The V and J genes are TRBV30 and TRBJ2-7; 7 positions agree with TRBD1. Trimming removed 5 bases from V and 3 bases from J; junction bases left unmatched: 7. Germline CDR1 reads GTSNPN; CDR2 reads SVGIG (reference sequence). This CDR3 comprises 13 residues.

In this sample, this clonotype turned up many times. The CDR3: CASSLGWGEQFF. The CDR3 DNA reads as TGTGCCAGCAGCTTAGGATGGGGTGAGCAGTTCTTC. The rearrangement joins TRBV7-9 to TRBJ2-1; D is uncertain. The CDR3 covers 12 residues. V lost 1 base, J lost 9 bases, and 7 bases lay in between. Germline loops: CDR1 SEHNR, CDR2 FQNEAQ (reference sequence).

Points on this clonotype: This may stem from a read error, because a much larger clone lies one nucleotide away. The rearrangement uses TRBV9 and TRBJ1-5, with 7 positions matching TRBD1. Germline CDR1 SGDLS, CDR2 YYNGEE. The CDR3 has 17 amino acids. CDR3: CASGVPTGFLRNQPQHF. The CDR3 nucleotides read TGTGCCAGCGGCGTCCCGACAGGGTTCCTTAGGAATCAGCCCCAGCATTTT.

Only a few counts were recorded for this clonotype. The chain links TRBV29-1 to TRBJ2-7; 14 nucleotides match TRBD2. CDR1 SQVTM and CDR2 ANQGSEA come from the germline V gene. V lost 7 bases and J lost 2; bases outside the gene matches: 7. The CDR3 loop spans 15 amino acids. The CDR3 DNA reads as TGCAGCGCTATGACTAGCGGGAGGGCCGCCTACGAGCAGTACTTC. It translates to CSAMTSGRAAYEQYF.

The table lists this clonotype with a few counts. This rearrangement joins TRBV6-2 or TRBV6-3 to TRBJ2-6; D may be TRBD1 (6 bases). V was shortened by 6 bases and J by 3 bases, with 24 bases between the two germline ends. Germline CDR1 MNHEY, CDR2 SVGEGT. The CDR3 is 19 amino acids. CDR3 coding DNA: TGTGCCAGCAGGGCGTACACAGGGAACATAGCTGGTGGGGCCAACGTCCTGACTTTC. Translation: CASRAYTGNIAGGANVLTF.

The chain joins TRBV7-3 to TRBJ2-1; 9 nucleotides match TRBD1. The trim removed 1 base at V and 2 bases at J, leaving 9 bases unmatched. Germline V gene data show CDR1 as SGHTA and CDR2 as FQGTGA. The length of the CDR3 is 18 residues. The CDR3 DNA is TGTGCCAGCAGCTTAAACCTACAGGGGGCGCCCGCCTACAATGAGCAGTTCTTC. As protein: CASSLNLQGAPAYNEQFF.

This chain uses TRBV10-3 with TRBJ2-6; 9 bases align to TRBD2. Germline-derived CDR1 and CDR2 are ENHRY and SYGVKD. The CDR3 covers 18 residues. The V segment lost 10 bases and the J segment 2 bases; nucleotides outside the gene matches: 15. The CDR3 sequence is CASRLHLAGGAGANVLTF. The CDR3 nucleotides are TGTGCCAGCAGGCTTCACTTGGCGGGAGGGGCTGGGGCCAACGTCCTGACTTTC.

This chain connects TRBV6-2 or TRBV6-3 to TRBJ2-3; unclear D gene. The V end was cut by 7 bases, the J end by 6 bases, with 14 bases between. CDR1 and CDR2 from the germline V gene are MNHEY and SVGEGT. The CDR3 consists of 13 residues. CDR3 protein: CASIPSRADTQYF. The CDR3 coding sequence is TGTGCCAGCATCCCATCTAGGGCCGATACGCAGTATTTT.

This chain joins TRBV11-3 and TRBJ2-5; D tentatively reads TRBD1 or TRBD2 (5 bases each). The V gene lost 5 bases and the J gene lost 2 bases, with 15 bases spanning the gap. CDR1 SGHNT and CDR2 YENEEA come from the germline V gene. The CDR3 is made up of 15 amino acids. CDR3 sequence: CASSPQDFAQETQYF. The CDR3 DNA reads as TGTGCCAGCAGCCCACAGGACTTCGCACAAGAGACCCAGTACTTC. Using reference TRBV11-3 and TRBJ2-5 for the parts outside the CDR3, the full variable domain is EAGVVQSPRYKIIEKKQPVAFWCNPISGHNTLYWYLQNLGQGPELLIRYENEEAVDDSQLPKDRFSAERLKGVDSTLKIQPAELGDSAVYLCASSPQDFAQETQYFGPGTRLLVL.

The chain employs TRBV11-2 and TRBJ2-1, with D perhaps being TRBD1 or TRBD2 (5 bases each). Germline-derived CDR1 and CDR2 are SGHAT and FQNNGV. V was trimmed by 5 bases and J by 10 bases, leaving 24 bases between them. This CDR3 has 16 amino acids. The CDR3 DNA follows: TGTGCCAGCAGCCCAAGTATTACCGGGATTAGGGGCGAGCAGTTCTTC. Translating it yields CASSPSITGIRGEQFF.

This chain connects TRBV7-9 to TRBJ2-7; possible D gene TRBD2, 5 bases. This CDR3 has 16 amino acids. Germline CDR1 is SEHNR and CDR2 is FQNEAQ (reference sequence). With 3 bases removed from V and 4 bases from J, the gap between germline ends came to 19 bases. In DNA form, the CDR3 reads TGTGCCAGCAGCTTCCTAGAGGGCATCCGGGATTACGAGCAGTACTTC. It encodes CASSFLEGIRDYEQYF.

The V and J genes are TRBV5-1 and TRBJ1-3; D unresolved. Germline lookup yields CDR1 SGHRS and CDR2 YFSETQ. Trimming removed 7 bases from V and 0 bases from J, with 11 bases in between. The CDR3 runs to 14 residues. The chain's CDR3 is CASGDRASGNTIYF. The CDR3, as DNA: TGCGCCAGCGGCGACCGGGCCTCTGGAAACACCATATATTTT.

In this sample, this clonotype turned up a few times. The rearrangement joins TRBV6-1 to TRBJ2-5, with 11 bases identical to TRBD2. This CDR3 spans 13 amino acids. The trim removed 4 bases at V and 13 bases at J, leaving 8 bases unmatched. Germline CDR1 is MNHNS and CDR2 is SASEGT. This CDR3 reads CASSVGTSGLAYF. CDR3 DNA sequence: TGTGCCAGCAGTGTTGGGACTAGCGGTTTGGCGTACTTC.

This chain joins TRBV6-5 and TRBJ2-7; D is tentatively TRBD1 or TRBD2 (5 bases each). The CDR3 extends over 13 amino acids. The V gene's germline CDR1 is MNHEY and CDR2 SVGAGI. Trimming pared 5 bases from V and 3 bases from J, leaving 11 bases between. The CDR3: CASSTRGFYEQYF. CDR3 sequence (DNA): TGTGCCAGCAGTACTCGGGGCTTCTACGAGCAGTACTTC.